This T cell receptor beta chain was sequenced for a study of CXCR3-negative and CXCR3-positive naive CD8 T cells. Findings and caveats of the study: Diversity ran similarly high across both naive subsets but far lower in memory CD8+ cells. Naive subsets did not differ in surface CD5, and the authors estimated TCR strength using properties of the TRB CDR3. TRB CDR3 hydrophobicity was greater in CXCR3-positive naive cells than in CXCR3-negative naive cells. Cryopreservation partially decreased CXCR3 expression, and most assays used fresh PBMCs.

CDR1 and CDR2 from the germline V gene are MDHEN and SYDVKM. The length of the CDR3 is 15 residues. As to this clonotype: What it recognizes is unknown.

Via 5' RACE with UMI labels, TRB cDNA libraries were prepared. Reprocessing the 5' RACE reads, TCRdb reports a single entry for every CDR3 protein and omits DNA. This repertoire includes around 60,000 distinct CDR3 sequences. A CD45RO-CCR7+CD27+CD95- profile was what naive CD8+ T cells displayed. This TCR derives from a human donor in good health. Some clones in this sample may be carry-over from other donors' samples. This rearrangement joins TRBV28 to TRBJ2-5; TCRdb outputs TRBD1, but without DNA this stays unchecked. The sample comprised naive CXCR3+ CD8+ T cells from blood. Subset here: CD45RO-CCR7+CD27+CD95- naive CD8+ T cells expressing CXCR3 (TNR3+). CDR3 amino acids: CASSPYGTGEETQYF. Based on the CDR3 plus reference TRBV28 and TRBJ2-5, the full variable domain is DVKVTQSSRYLVKRTGEKVFLECVQDMDHENMFWYRQDPGLGLRLIYFSYDVKMKEKGDIPEGYSVSREKKERFSLILESASTNQTSMYLCASSPYGTGEETQYFGPGTRLLVL.